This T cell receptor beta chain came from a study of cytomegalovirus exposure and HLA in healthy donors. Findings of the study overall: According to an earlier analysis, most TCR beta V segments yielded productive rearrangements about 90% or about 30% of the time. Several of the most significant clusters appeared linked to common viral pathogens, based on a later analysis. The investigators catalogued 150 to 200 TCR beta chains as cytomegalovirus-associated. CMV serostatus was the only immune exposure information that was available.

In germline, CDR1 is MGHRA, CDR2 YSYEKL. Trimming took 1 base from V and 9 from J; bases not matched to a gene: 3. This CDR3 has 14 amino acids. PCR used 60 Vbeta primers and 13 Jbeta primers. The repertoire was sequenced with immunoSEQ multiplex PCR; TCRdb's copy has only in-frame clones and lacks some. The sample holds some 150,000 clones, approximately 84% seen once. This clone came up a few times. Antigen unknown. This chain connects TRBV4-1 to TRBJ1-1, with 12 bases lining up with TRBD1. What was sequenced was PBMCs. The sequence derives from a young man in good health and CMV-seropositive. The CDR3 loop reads CASSQVRDRGQAFF. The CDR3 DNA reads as TGCGCCAGCAGCCAAGTCCGGGACAGGGGGCAAGCTTTCTTT.